This passage covers 28 T cell receptor beta chains from one sample sequenced in a study of cytomegalovirus exposure and HLA in healthy donors. The PCR contained 60 Vbeta and 13 Jbeta primers. Assay: immunoSEQ multiplex PCR; the TCRdb copy retains only in-frame clones and omits some. The sample comprises tens of thousands of clones, 78% of which are singletons, and 1.4% rests with the top ten. Material for sequencing was PBMCs. These receptors originate from a female donor in good health and CMV-seronegative.

The CDR3 reads CASSVEGYGYTF. CDR3 in DNA: TGTGCCAGCAGCGTAGAGGGGTATGGCTACACCTTC. V is TRBV9 and J is TRBJ1-2; D is possibly TRBD1 (5 bases). Per the germline V gene, CDR1 is SGDLS and CDR2 is YYNGEE. Trimming removed 0 bases from V and 5 bases from J, with 5 bases in between. This CDR3 has 12 amino acids.

CDR3 nucleotide sequence: TGTGCCAGCAGTGCGGCAGGGCCAGATACGCAGTATTTT. As protein: CASSAAGPDTQYF. This rearrangement joins TRBV2 to TRBJ2-3; tentative D call: TRBD1 (5 bases). V was pared by 4 bases and J by 4 bases, with 9 bases between. Looked up from germline, CDR1 is SNHLY and CDR2 is FYNNEI. The CDR3 runs to 13 residues. Combining the CDR3 with reference TRBV2 and TRBJ2-3 gives the whole variable domain EPEVTQTPSHQVTQMGQEVILRCVPISNHLYFYWYRQILGQKVEFLVSFYNNEISEKSEIFDDQFSVERPDGSNFTLKIRSTKLEDSAMYFCASSAAGPDTQYFGPGTRLTVL.

This clone has a handful of counts. V usage is TRBV5-1 and J usage is TRBJ1-4; 9 bases map to TRBD1. Germline V gene lookup returns CDR1 SGHRS and CDR2 YFSETQ. J gave up 5 bases and V 4 bases, and 6 bases lay outside the gene matches. This CDR3 contains 15 residues. In DNA, the CDR3 is TGCGCCAGCAGCGCGGACAGGGGAAAGAATGAAAAACTGTTTTTT. This gives the protein CASSADRGKNEKLFF.

This clone appeared a few times. The V call is TRBV18, the J call TRBJ1-2; 12 bases are a match to TRBD1. Germline V gene lookup returns CDR1 KGHSH and CDR2 LQKENI. The V and J ends lost 0 bases and 8 bases, in that order; junction bases with no gene match: 4. The CDR3 has 15 amino acids. CDR3 in DNA: TGTGCCAGCTCACCACCGGGGACAGGGGGCACGGGCTACACCTTC. It yields the protein CASSPPGTGGTGYTF.

The chain employs TRBV7-9 and TRBJ1-4; D is ambiguous. From germline, CDR1 is SEHNR and CDR2 FQNEAQ (reference sequence). The V gene lost 1 base and the J gene lost 8 bases, with 5 bases spanning the gap. This CDR3 spans 12 amino acids. CDR3 DNA sequence: TGTGCCAGCAGCTTAGTTCGGGAAAAACTGTTTTTT. Protein sequence: CASSLVREKLFF.

V usage is TRBV6-6 and J usage is TRBJ1-2; TRBD1 might be the D (5 bases). CDR3 length: 12 residues. V was clipped by 6 bases and J by 5 bases, with 10 bases between them. Looked up from germline, CDR1 is MNHNY and CDR2 is SVGAGI (reference sequence). In DNA form, the CDR3 reads TGTGCCAGCAGGGGGCGGGGTTATGGCTACACCTTC. Translated, it gives CASRGRGYGYTF.

The chain has TRBV2 and TRBJ2-3; 7 positions match TRBD2. The CDR3 loop spans 13 amino acids. The V and J ends lost 5 bases and 6 bases, in that order; junction bases with no gene match: 5. Per germline, CDR1 SNHLY and CDR2 FYNNEI. CDR3 sequence: CASSRVAGDTQYF. DNA of the CDR3: TGTGCCAGCAGTCGAGTAGCGGGCGATACGCAGTATTTT.

This chain connects TRBV6-4 to TRBJ1-6, with TRBD1 matching over 9 bases. The CDR3 has 15 residues. V lost 4 bases, J lost 7 bases, and 5 bases stayed unmatched. Germline lookup yields CDR1 MRHNA and CDR2 SNTAGT. The CDR3 nucleotides read TGTGCCAGCAGTGCCGGGACAGGGAGGAATTCACCCCTCCACTTT. Amino acid sequence: CASSAGTGRNSPLHF.

The chain employs TRBV7-9 and TRBJ2-2; D might be TRBD1 (6 bases). Germline values: CDR1 SEHNR, CDR2 FQNEAQ (reference sequence). The CDR3 is 14 amino acids. Deletions cut 5 bases from V and 3 bases from J, with 10 bases between. The CDR3 reads CASSENRDTGELFF. The CDR3 DNA is TGTGCCAGCAGCGAGAACAGGGACACCGGGGAGCTGTTTTTT.

The gene calls are TRBV29-1 and TRBJ2-2; D gene unclear. CDR1 SQVTM and CDR2 ANQGSEA come from the germline V gene. V lost 0 bases and J 6 bases, leaving 8 bases between the germline ends. This CDR3 comprises 13 residues. The CDR3 sequence: CSVEEPPAGELFF. As DNA, the CDR3 is TGCAGCGTTGAAGAGCCTCCAGCCGGGGAGCTGTTTTTT.

This clone has a handful of counts. The J gene is TRBJ2-7, the V gene TRBV19, with 7 bases fitting TRBD1. Trimming removed 7 bases from V and 0 bases from J; junction bases left unmatched: 6. Germline V gene sequence: CDR1 LNHDA, CDR2 SQIVND (reference sequence). This CDR3 is built from 14 residues. The CDR3 here is CASTQGMGSYEQYF. CDR3 DNA: TGTGCCAGTACACAGGGGATGGGCTCCTACGAGCAGTACTTC.

The chain employs TRBV7-2 and TRBJ2-4, with a tentative D call TRBD2 (5 bases). Per the germline V gene, CDR1 is SGHTA and CDR2 is FQGNSA. Trimming left V 5 bases short and J 7 bases short, with 15 bases between. This CDR3 region has 14 residues. CDR3 sequence (DNA): TGTGCCAGCAGCCTAGGGAGCACCTCGAACATTCAGTACTTC. This translates into CASSLGSTSNIQYF.

V usage is TRBV10-2 and J usage is TRBJ2-5; 13 nucleotides align to TRBD2. Germline CDR1 WSHSY, CDR2 SAAADI. V was pared by 6 bases and J by 4 bases, with 8 bases of the junction left unmatched. The CDR3 runs to 16 residues. The CDR3 DNA reads as TGCGCCAGCAGCGCCTCACTAGCGGGGGGGCGAGAGACCCAGTACTTC. Its translation: CASSASLAGGRETQYF.

This clone was seen a few times. The gene calls are TRBV2 and TRBJ1-1, with 12 positions matching TRBD1. After removal of 5 bases from V and 5 bases from J, the junction contained 9 bases not matched to a gene. This CDR3 spans 16 amino acids. The germline V gene encodes CDR1 SNHLY and CDR2 FYNNEI. Here the CDR3 DNA reads TGTGCCAGCAGTCCTCGGGGACAGGGGGCGAGTACTGAAGCTTTCTTT. This codes for CASSPRGQGASTEAFF.

This chain connects TRBV19 to TRBJ1-6; 9 bases align to TRBD1. J was trimmed by 9 bases and V by 3 bases; bases with no gene match: 9. CDR1 is LNHDA and CDR2 is SQIVND in the germline V gene (reference sequence). The length of the CDR3 is 16 residues. The CDR3 DNA reads as TGTGCCAGTAGTATCGGGACAGGGTGGGGAGGTTCACCCCTCCACTTT. Translation: CASSIGTGWGGSPLHF.

This chain links TRBV27 with TRBJ1-6; D is ambiguous. Germline values: CDR1 MNHEY, CDR2 SMNVEV (reference sequence). Trimming cost V 3 bases and J 2 bases, with 11 bases left between them. The CDR3 consists of 16 residues. The CDR3 here is CASSLGSLPYNSPLHF. The CDR3 DNA reads TGTGCCAGCAGTTTGGGGAGTCTTCCCTATAATTCACCCCTCCACTTT.

This clone has a handful of counts. In DNA, the CDR3 is TGTGCCAGCACCCTTGCAGGGAATCAGCCCCAGCATTTT. Its translation is CASTLAGNQPQHF. The chain links TRBV6-1 to TRBJ1-5; D is possibly TRBD1 (5 bases). This CDR3 is 13 amino acids long. The germline gives CDR1 MNHNS, CDR2 SASEGT. Trimming took off 7 bases at V and 4 bases at J, with 11 bases between the two ends.

The chain joins TRBV5-1 to TRBJ2-2, with 12 bases lining up with TRBD1. The J segment lost 4 bases and the V segment lost 3 bases, leaving 4 bases of the junction unmatched. CDR1 SGHRS and CDR2 YFSETQ come from the germline V gene. This CDR3 has 16 amino acids. CDR3 in amino acids: CASSSGQGAGTGELFF. The DNA for the CDR3 is TGCGCCAGCAGCTCGGGACAGGGGGCCGGCACCGGGGAGCTGTTTTTT.

This chain connects TRBV6-6 to TRBJ1-1; D not resolved. CDR1 and CDR2 (germline): MNHNY, SVGAGI (reference sequence). The CDR3 extends over 12 amino acids. Trimming removed 8 bases from V and 8 bases from J, with 15 bases in between. CDR3 DNA sequence: TGTGCCAGCGGATTAGACGGGAGGGAAGCTTTCTTT. Residues: CASGLDGREAFF.

The chain employs TRBV6-6 and TRBJ2-7, with 9 bases lining up with TRBD2. The CDR3 is 16 residues long. The ends lost 4 bases at V and 5 bases at J; junction bases unmatched: 12. Germline V gene sequence: CDR1 MNHNY, CDR2 SVGAGI (reference sequence). The CDR3 loop is CASSSVEGLATDEQYF. The CDR3 coding sequence is TGTGCCAGCAGTTCAGTCGAGGGACTAGCTACTGACGAGCAGTACTTC.

The V and J genes are TRBV19 and TRBJ1-6; TRBD1 aligns across 7 bases. The length of the CDR3 is 14 residues. The V gene end was trimmed by 6 bases and the J gene end by 6 bases; junction bases not matched to a gene: 5. Per the germline V gene, CDR1 is LNHDA and CDR2 is SQIVND (reference sequence). Here the CDR3 reads CASRPGQTNSPLHF. As DNA, the CDR3 is TGTGCCAGTAGACCGGGACAGACTAATTCACCCCTCCACTTT.

The chain is built from TRBV7-6 and TRBJ2-1; D is possibly TRBD2 (7 bases). Trimming shortened V by 5 bases and J by 5 bases, and 16 bases separated the two germline ends. This CDR3 is built from 15 residues. The germline V gene has CDR1 SGHVS and CDR2 FNYEAQ. The CDR3 DNA reads as TGTGCCAGCAGCGTCCTCCGGGGGGCGGACAATGAGCAGTTCTTC. Amino acid sequence: CASSVLRGADNEQFF. Variable domain in full (rest from reference TRBV7-6 and TRBJ2-1): GAGVSQSPRYKVTKRGQDVALRCDPISGHVSLYWYRQALGQGPEFLTYFNYEAQQDKSGLPNDRFSAERPEGSISTLTIQRTEQRDSAMYRCASSVLRGADNEQFFGPGTRLTVL.

J is TRBJ1-4 and V is TRBV9; 7 bases agree with TRBD1. Unmatched junction bases numbered 9, after V lost 2 bases and J lost 5 bases. Germline V gene lookup returns CDR1 SGDLS and CDR2 YYNGEE. This CDR3 contains 16 residues. The CDR3 region is CASSVSRGITNEKLFF. The CDR3 DNA is TGTGCCAGCAGCGTTTCCAGGGGGATAACGAATGAAAAACTGTTTTTT. Based on the CDR3 plus reference TRBV9 and TRBJ1-4, the full variable domain is DSGVTQTPKHLITATGQRVTLRCSPRSGDLSVYWYQQSLDQGLQFLIQYYNGEERAKGNILERFSAQQFPDLHSELNLSSLELGDSALYFCASSVSRGITNEKLFFGSGTQLSVL.

This rearrangement joins TRBV19 to TRBJ2-7; weak D call: TRBD2 (6 bases). The CDR3 has 14 amino acids. Trimming stripped 3 bases from V and 0 bases from J, with 9 bases between. Per germline, CDR1 LNHDA and CDR2 SQIVND (reference sequence). The CDR3 is CASSIGGFSYEQYF. The DNA of the CDR3 is TGTGCCAGTAGTATTGGGGGGTTCTCCTACGAGCAGTACTTC.

In regard to this clone: Germline is not matched at one junction end, which may reflect a read error. The rearrangement uses TRBV5-4 and TRBJ2-6; 8 bases map to TRBD2. The CDR3 sequence is 17 residues long. The germline CDR1 and CDR2 sequences are SGHNT and YYREEE (reference sequence). CDR3 DNA sequence: TGTGTCAGCAGCTTGCGGCGGGGGGCGGCTGGGGCCAACGTCCTGACTTTC. Protein product: CVSSLRRGAAGANVLTF.

This chain uses TRBV11-2 with TRBJ1-1, with TRBD1 as a possible D gene (5 bases). V was trimmed by 7 bases and J by 3 bases, leaving 15 bases between them. CDR3 length: 14 residues. CDR1 SGHAT and CDR2 FQNNGV come from the germline V gene. CDR3 sequence (DNA): TGTGCCAGCATCAACCAGGGTTCGGACACTGAAGCTTTCTTT. Translated: CASINQGSDTEAFF.

In this sample, this clone turned up once. The CDR3 here is CASTEGRLGVRGSFYGYTF. The CDR3 coding sequence is TGTGCCAGCACCGAGGGGAGATTGGGTGTCAGGGGATCTTTCTATGGCTACACCTTC. The V call is TRBV7-2, the J call TRBJ1-2, with D possibly matching TRBD1 (6 bases). Trimming removed 7 bases at V and 4 bases at J, with 31 bases between. The CDR3 runs to 19 residues. Germline CDR1 is SGHTA and CDR2 is FQGNSA.

Turning to this clone: The junction shows a germline mismatch at one end, possibly a read error. V gene TRBV4-1 combines with J gene TRBJ2-1; D perhaps matches TRBD1 (5 bases). There are 15 residues in the CDR3. From germline, CDR1 is MGHRA and CDR2 YSYEKL. CDR3 region: CASSLVSQGYSEQFF. CDR3 DNA sequence: TGCGCCAGCAGCCTTGTATCCCAGGGATACAGTGAGCAGTTCTTC.